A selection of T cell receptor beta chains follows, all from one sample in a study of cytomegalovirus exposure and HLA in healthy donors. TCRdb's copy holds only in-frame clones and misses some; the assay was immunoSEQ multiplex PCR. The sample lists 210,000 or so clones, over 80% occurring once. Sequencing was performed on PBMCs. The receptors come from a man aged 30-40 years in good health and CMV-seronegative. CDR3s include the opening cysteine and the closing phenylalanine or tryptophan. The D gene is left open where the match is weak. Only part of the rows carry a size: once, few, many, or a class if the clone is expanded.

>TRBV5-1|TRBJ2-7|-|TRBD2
CASSLRPSGYEQYF
TGCGCCAGCAGCTTGAGGCCTAGCGGGTACGAGCAGTACTTC
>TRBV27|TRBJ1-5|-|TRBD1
CASSLKGANQPQHF
TGTGCCAGCAGTTTAAAGGGGGCAAATCAGCCCCAGCATTTT
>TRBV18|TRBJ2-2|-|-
CAFSRGRGDVFAGELFF
TGTGCCTTCTCCCGCGGCAGGGGAGATGTTTTCGCCGGGGAGCTGTTTTTT
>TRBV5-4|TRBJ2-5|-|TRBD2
CASSLGLAGIGETQYF
TGTGCCAGCAGCTTGGGACTAGCGGGGATAGGGGAGACCCAGTACTTC
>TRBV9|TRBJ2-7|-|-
CASSVGRGRSEQYF
TGTGCCAGCAGCGTAGGCAGGGGCCGCTCCGAGCAGTACTTC
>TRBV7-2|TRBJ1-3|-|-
CASSPSRAGNTIYF
TGTGCCAGCAGCCCTTCCCGGGCTGGAAACACCATATATTTT
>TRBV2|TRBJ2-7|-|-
CASSRSYEQYF
TGTGCCAGCAGCCGTTCCTACGAGCAGTACTTC
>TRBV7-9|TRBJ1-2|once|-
CASSEIPVYPYGYTF
TGTGCCAGCAGCGAAATCCCGGTTTACCCCTATGGCTACACCTTC
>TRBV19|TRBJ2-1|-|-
CASSRAVASLEQFF
TGTGCCAGTAGTAGAGCGGTCGCGAGCCTTGAGCAGTTCTTC
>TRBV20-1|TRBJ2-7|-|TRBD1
CSAGDRGEQYF
TGCAGTGCTGGGGACAGGGGCGAGCAGTACTTC
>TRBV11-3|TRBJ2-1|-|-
CASSPGGFNEQFF
TGTGCCAGCAGCCCCGGGGGATTCAATGAGCAGTTCTTC
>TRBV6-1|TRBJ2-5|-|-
CASSVQGRETQYF
TGTGCCAGCAGTGTACAGGGTCGGGAGACCCAGTACTTC
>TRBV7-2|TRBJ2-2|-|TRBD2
CATVGSAGGPDTGELFF
TGTGCCACCGTTGGGTCGGCGGGAGGGCCGGACACCGGGGAGCTGTTTTTT
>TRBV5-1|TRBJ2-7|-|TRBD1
CASGPEATGGREQYF
TGCGCCAGCGGCCCGGAAGCGACAGGGGGGCGCGAGCAGTACTTC
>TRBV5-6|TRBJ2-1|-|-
CASKWSTYNEQFF
TGTGCCAGCAAGTGGAGTACCTACAATGAGCAGTTCTTC
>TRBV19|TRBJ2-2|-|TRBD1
CAGGQGSTGELFF
TGTGCCGGGGGACAGGGAAGCACCGGGGAGCTGTTTTTT
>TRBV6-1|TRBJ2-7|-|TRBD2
CASSEVSSGLQYF
TGTGCCAGCAGTGAAGTTAGTAGCGGGCTGCAGTACTTC
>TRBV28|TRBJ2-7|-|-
CASSFTQGSEQYF
TGTGCCAGCAGTTTTACCCAGGGATCCGAGCAGTACTTC
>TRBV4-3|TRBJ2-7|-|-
CASSVDRLDSYEQYF
TGCGCCAGCAGCGTCGACAGACTTGACTCCTACGAGCAGTACTTC
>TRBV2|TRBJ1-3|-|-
CASSPRGGRDSGNTIYF
TGTGCCAGCAGCCCAAGGGGAGGGAGAGACTCTGGAAACACCATATATTTT
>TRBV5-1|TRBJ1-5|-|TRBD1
CASSAGTGGDQPQHF
TGCGCCAGCAGCGCCGGGACAGGAGGGGATCAGCCCCAGCATTTT
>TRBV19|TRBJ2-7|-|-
CASSITGGAREQYF
TGTGCCAGTAGTATAACAGGGGGGGCGCGAGAGCAGTACTTC
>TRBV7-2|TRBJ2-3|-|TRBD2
CASSLVGWSGGGTDTQYF
TGTGCCAGCAGCTTAGTAGGGTGGAGCGGGGGTGGCACAGATACGCAGTATTTT
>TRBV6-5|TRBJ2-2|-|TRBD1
CASSYEGTGVTGELFF
TGTGCCAGCAGTTACGAAGGGACAGGGGTCACCGGGGAGCTGTTTTTT
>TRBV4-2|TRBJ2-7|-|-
CASSQEQGQVYEQYF
TGTGCCAGCAGCCAAGAACAGGGCCAAGTCTACGAGCAGTACTTC
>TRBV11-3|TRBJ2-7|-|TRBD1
CASSSPRDSDEQYF
TGTGCCAGCAGCTCCCCCCGGGACAGTGACGAGCAGTACTTC